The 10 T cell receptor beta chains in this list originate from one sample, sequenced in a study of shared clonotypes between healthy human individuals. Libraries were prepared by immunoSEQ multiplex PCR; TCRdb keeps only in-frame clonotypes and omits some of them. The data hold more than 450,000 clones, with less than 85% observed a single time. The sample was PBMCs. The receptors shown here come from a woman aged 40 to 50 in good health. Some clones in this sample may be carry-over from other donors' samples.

CDR3 region: CASSKPTGAGEQFF. The CDR3 nucleotides are TGTGCCAGCAGCAAACCGACAGGGGCTGGTGAGCAGTTCTTC. The V and J genes are TRBV13 and TRBJ2-1; TRBD1 matches 8 bases. The CDR3 consists of 14 residues. V was clipped by 5 bases and J by 9 bases; unmatched bases: 9. The germline CDR1 and CDR2 sequences are PRHDT and FYEKMQ (reference sequence).

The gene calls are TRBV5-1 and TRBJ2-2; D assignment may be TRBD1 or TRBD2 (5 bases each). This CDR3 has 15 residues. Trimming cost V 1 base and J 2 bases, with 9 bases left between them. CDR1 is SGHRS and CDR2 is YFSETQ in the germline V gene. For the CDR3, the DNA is TGCGCCAGCAGCTTGCGAGGGGCTAACACCGGGGAGCTGTTTTTT. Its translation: CASSLRGANTGELFF.

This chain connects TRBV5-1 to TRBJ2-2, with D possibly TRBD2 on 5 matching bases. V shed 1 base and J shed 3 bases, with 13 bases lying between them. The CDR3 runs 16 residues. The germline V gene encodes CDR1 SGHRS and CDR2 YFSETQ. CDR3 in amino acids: CASSLLEVRDTGELFF. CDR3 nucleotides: TGCGCCAGCAGCTTGTTGGAGGTGAGGGACACCGGGGAGCTGTTTTTT.

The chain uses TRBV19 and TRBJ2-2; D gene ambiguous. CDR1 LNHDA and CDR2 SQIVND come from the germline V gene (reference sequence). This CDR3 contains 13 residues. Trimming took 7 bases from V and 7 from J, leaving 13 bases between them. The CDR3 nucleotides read TGTGCCAGTACCCCTATGGGTCACGGGGAGCTGTTTTTT. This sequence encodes CASTPMGHGELFF.

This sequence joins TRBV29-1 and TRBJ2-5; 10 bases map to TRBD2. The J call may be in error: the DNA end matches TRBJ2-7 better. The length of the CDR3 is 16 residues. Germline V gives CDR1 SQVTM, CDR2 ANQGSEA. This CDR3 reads CSVDSLGAGGVYEQYF. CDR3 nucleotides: TGCAGCGTTGACTCCCTCGGAGCGGGAGGGGTCTACGAGCAGTACTTC.

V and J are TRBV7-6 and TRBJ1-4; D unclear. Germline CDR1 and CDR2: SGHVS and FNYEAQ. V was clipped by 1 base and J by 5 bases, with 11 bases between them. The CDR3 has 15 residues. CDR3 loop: CASSLVADLNEKLFF. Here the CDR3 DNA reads TGTGCCAGCAGCTTAGTGGCAGACCTGAATGAAAAACTGTTTTTT.

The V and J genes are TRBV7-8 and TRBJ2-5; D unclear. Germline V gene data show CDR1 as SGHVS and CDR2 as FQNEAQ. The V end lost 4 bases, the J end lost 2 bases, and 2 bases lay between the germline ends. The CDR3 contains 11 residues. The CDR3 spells CASSSQETQYF. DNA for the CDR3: TGTGCCAGCAGCTCTCAAGAGACCCAGTACTTC. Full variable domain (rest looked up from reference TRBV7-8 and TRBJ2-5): GAGVSQSPRYKVAKRGQDVALRCDPISGHVSLFWYQQALGQGPEFLTYFQNEAQLDKSGLPSDRFFAERPEGSVSTLKIQRTQQEDSAVYLCASSSQETQYFGPGTRLLVL.

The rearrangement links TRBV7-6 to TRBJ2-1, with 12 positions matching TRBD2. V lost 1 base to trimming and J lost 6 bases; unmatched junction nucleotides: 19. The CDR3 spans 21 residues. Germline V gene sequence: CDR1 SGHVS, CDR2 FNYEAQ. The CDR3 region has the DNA TGTGCCAGCAGCTTAGTCACCCTAGCGGGAGGGCCGGTTAGTGGTTCCAATGAGCAGTTCTTC. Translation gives CASSLVTLAGGPVSGSNEQFF.

CDR3: CASADGTSGDIQYF. The CDR3 nucleotides are TGTGCCAGCGCCGACGGTACATCCGGGGACATTCAGTACTTC. The chain uses TRBV6-1 and TRBJ2-4; perhaps TRBD2 as D (5 bases). Trimming cost V 8 bases and J 8 bases, with 19 bases left between them. CDR3 length equals 14 residues. CDR1 is MNHNS, CDR2 SASEGT, per germline.

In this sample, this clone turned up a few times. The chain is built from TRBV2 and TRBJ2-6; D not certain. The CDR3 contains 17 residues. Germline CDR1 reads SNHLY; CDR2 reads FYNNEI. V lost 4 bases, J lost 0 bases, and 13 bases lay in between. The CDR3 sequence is CASSGTTINSGANVLTF. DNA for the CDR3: TGTGCCAGCAGTGGGACCACTATCAACTCTGGGGCCAACGTCCTGACTTTC.